This T cell receptor beta chain was sequenced for a study of T cells in Graves' hyperthyroidism and ophthalmopathy (dated by TCRdb to about 2019). Some background on the complete study: Peripheral blood was collected at initial diagnosis, before any treatment. According to the paper, TCR Vbeta CDR3 sequencing was carried out on about 140 peripheral blood samples, which came from over 40 ophthalmopathy, around 74 hyperthyroidism and roughly 17 progressor patients. In roughly six Graves' hyperthyroidism patients, the study also compared T-cell repertoires from thyroid tissue with T-cell repertoires from blood. Following sampling, methimazole starting at 30 mg daily was given to hyperthyroidism patients, and high-dose intravenous methylprednisolone was given to ophthalmopathy patients. For training and testing, the 100 or so patients in the discovery cohort were randomly divided in a 7:3 ratio. Prospective prediction of ophthalmopathy was tested in an independent validation cohort of under 20 hyperthyroidism patients and 15 to 17 patients who later progressed to ophthalmopathy. To identify TCR V-J signatures that set the groups apart, the researchers used a discovery cohort of 95 to 100 patients, made up of under 45 with Graves' ophthalmopathy and about 55 with stable Graves' hyperthyroidism. On the study overall, not on this receptor specifically: No statistical method was used to set the sample size in advance, and investigators knew the group allocation. A model built on a 13 V-J signature distinguished ophthalmopathy from stable hyperthyroidism, reaching around 90% sensitivity and approximately 81% specificity in cross-validation and 80%/75% in testing. Most expanded thyroid clonotypes (frequency above 0.001) were also detected in blood, suggesting blood repertoires may reflect thyroid immune responses. In validation, the model predicted progression to ophthalmopathy a median of approximately 6.6 months before onset, with approximately 70% sensitivity and 72.22% specificity.

The CDR3 sequence holds 14 residues, the cysteine and phenylalanine included. Only the CDR3 part of the read is kept: 42 bases, read in frame from the first base. Per the germline V gene, MGHRA is the CDR1 and YSYEKL is the CDR2. V is cut back by 4 bases and J by 8 bases, with 7 bases in the junction unmatched. A note on this clonotype: The specificity of this receptor is unknown. No per-base quality is available; no much larger clone lies one base away.

The TCR beta CDR3 regions were amplified from RNA transcripts. The TCR CDR3 was subjected to a first round of RT-PCR using the HTBI primer set and the Qiagen OneStep RT-PCR kit. The libraries were constructed in a second round of multiplex PCR and then size-selected and purified. The libraries were sequenced on an Illumina HiSeq2000 using paired-end 100 bp reads. The published analysis was carried out like this. SOAPnuke was used to process the raw data, with reads discarded if the reads contained adapters or uncalled bases, had a mean Phred below 15, or lacked an exact constant-primer or identifier match. COPE v1.2.5 was used to merge high-quality paired reads, and clonotypes were defined as unique nucleotide sequences. Clonotypes were aligned to IMGT TRBV, TRBD and TRBJ reference segments using MiTCR v1.1. Analysis was restricted to V-J combinations with a frequency above 0.0001, which covered 98% to 99.2% of repertoires. A TCS score was defined as the ratio of F50 (clonal expansion) to E x V (chaos), with BLOSUM62-based TCRdist applied between CDR3 peptides within each V-J. Welch's t-statistics and random forest reduced fewer than 600 V-J features to roughly 13, which were used in a naive Bayes classifier (R e1071). Through fastp at Q25 and MiXCR, TCRdb rebuilt clones from the public reads, retaining in-frame beta chains. Rows matching on CDR3 protein sequence are summarized as one entry with the most common DNA and genes. The V and J calls reflect TCRdb's pipeline rather than the authors' work. For this sample there are fewer than 450,000 distinct CDR3 sequences; approximately 18% appear just once. The top ten clones comprise roughly a third of the sample.

Hyperthyroidism patients were newly diagnosed, with disease duration under 2 months, and aged 18 to 65 years. Patients with uncontrolled infections, other autoimmune diseases, pregnancy or lactation were excluded. Diagnoses were based on clinical symptoms, serum thyroxine and TRAb, thyroid ultrasound and orbital computed tomography. Blood from progressor patients was drawn when they were first diagnosed with hyperthyroidism, before any ophthalmopathy symptoms appeared. PBMCs were separated from approximately 9.9 ml of fresh peripheral blood using Ficoll-Paque density gradient centrifugation. Patients classed as progressors first received a Graves' hyperthyroidism diagnosis and then went on to develop ophthalmopathy during follow-up. Total RNA was extracted with Trizol reagent, and quality was checked on an Agilent 2100 Bioanalyzer.

The sequence was collected from a woman aged 30 to 39 with Graves' hyperthyroidism that later progressed to Graves' ophthalmopathy. Sequenced sample: blood. The rearranged chain carries TRBV4-1 and TRBJ2-1; 8 of the junction bases match TRBD2. The CDR3: CASSRLTSVDEQFF. The DNA reads TGCGCCAGCAGCCGATTGACTAGCGTCGATGAGCAGTTCTTC.